This is a list of T cell receptor beta chains from one sample in a study of shared clonotypes between healthy human individuals. Only in-frame clones appear in the TCRdb table, and some are missing; sequencing was by immunoSEQ multiplex PCR. Counted here are 180,000 or so clones, roughly 93% occurring once; the ten biggest clones make up 0.067%. The sample consisted of naive CD4+ T cells sorted from blood. These receptors all stem from a young woman in good health. Both conserved end residues are part of each CDR3. A D gene is named only where the DNA matches it firmly. Size values are once, few and many counts, or a class for expanded clones, and some rows have none.

D	size	V	J	CDR3	DNA
NA	NA	TRBV11-2	TRBJ2-2	CASSPINTGELFF	TGTGCCAGCAGCCCCATAAACACCGGGGAGCTGTTTTTT
TRBD1	once	TRBV28	TRBJ1-5	CASSLWAGGRSNQPQHF	TGTGCCAGCAGTTTATGGGCAGGGGGCCGGAGCAATCAGCCCCAGCATTTT
NA	NA	TRBV10-2	TRBJ1-1	CASRGTLNTEAFF	TGCGCCAGCAGGGGAACCTTGAACACTGAAGCTTTCTTT
NA	NA	TRBV21-1	TRBJ1-5	CASSNVRGCHQPQHF	TGTGCCAGCAGCAATGTCAGGGGGTGTCATCAGCCCCAGCATTTT
NA	NA	TRBV6-1	TRBJ1-4	CASSGTVLSTNEKLFF	TGTGCCAGCAGTGGGACAGTTTTATCAACTAATGAAAAACTGTTTTTT
TRBD1	NA	TRBV2	TRBJ2-7	CASRATGGQGLYEQYF	TGTGCCAGCCGTGCGACCGGAGGACAGGGTCTCTACGAGCAGTACTTC
NA	NA	TRBV14	TRBJ1-2	CASSQGGRIYTF	TGTGCCAGCAGCCAAGGGGGACGGATCTACACCTTC
NA	NA	TRBV18	TRBJ2-7	CASSPSTGYNYEQYF	TGTGCCAGCTCACCGAGCACGGGGTACAACTACGAGCAGTACTTC
NA	NA	TRBV29-1	TRBJ2-7	CSVGWAVSDEQYF	TGCAGCGTTGGATGGGCAGTTTCCGACGAGCAGTACTTC
TRBD2	NA	TRBV28	TRBJ2-3	CASTSGSEADTQYF	TGTGCCAGCACTAGCGGGAGTGAGGCAGATACGCAGTATTTT
NA	NA	TRBV29-1	TRBJ2-5	CSVGRQGREETQYF	TGCAGCGTCGGGCGACAGGGCCGGGAGGAGACCCAGTACTTC
TRBD1	NA	TRBV7-2	TRBJ1-2	CASRGGQAYGYTF	TGTGCCAGCAGGGGCGGACAGGCCTATGGCTACACCTTC
NA	NA	TRBV18	TRBJ1-3	CASSPNEGPASGNTIYF	TGTGCCAGCTCACCGAATGAGGGGCCCGCCTCTGGAAACACCATATATTTT
NA	once	TRBV19	TRBJ2-7	CASSRMDPKGHEQYF	TGTGCCAGTAGTAGAATGGACCCGAAAGGCCACGAGCAGTACTTC
NA	NA	TRBV4-1	TRBJ2-2	CASSHPGTRTGELFF	TGCGCCAGCAGCCACCCCGGGACACGCACCGGGGAGCTGTTTTTT
NA	NA	TRBV18	TRBJ2-7	CASSPGKKPEYF	TGTGCCAGCTCACCGGGGAAAAAACCGGAGTACTTC
NA	once	TRBV18	TRBJ1-6	CASTQVGDSLGSPLHF	TGTGCCAGCACTCAAGTGGGCGACAGTTTAGGTTCACCCCTCCACTTT
NA	once	TRBV5-1	TRBJ2-5	CASSVDRPQETQYF	TGCGCCAGCAGCGTAGACAGACCCCAAGAGACCCAGTACTTC
NA	NA	TRBV11-2	TRBJ2-7	CASSLLSSYEQYF	TGTGCCAGCAGCTTGTTGAGCTCCTACGAGCAGTACTTC
NA	few	TRBV6-5	TRBJ2-7	CASSPNRYEQYF	TGTGCCAGCAGTCCGAACAGGTACGAGCAGTACTTC
NA	NA	TRBV28	TRBJ2-7	CASSKTESSYEQYF	TGTGCCAGCAGCAAGACTGAGAGCTCCTACGAGCAGTACTTC
NA	NA	TRBV18	TRBJ2-3	CASSLDQGDTQYF	TGTGCCAGCTCACTGGACCAGGGAGATACGCAGTATTTT
NA	NA	TRBV11-3	TRBJ1-1	CASSLDEKPSDGSPSCTAFF	TGTGCCAGCAGCTTAGACGAGAAGCCTTCCGATGGCAGCCCTAGTTGTACGGCTTTCTTT
TRBD1	NA	TRBV27	TRBJ1-2	CASSKGQGTYGYTF	TGTGCCAGCAGTAAAGGACAGGGGACCTATGGCTACACCTTC
NA	NA	TRBV5-1	TRBJ2-7	CASSSQTGRYEQYF	TGCGCCAGCAGTTCCCAGACAGGCCGCTACGAGCAGTACTTC
NA	NA	TRBV28	TRBJ1-5	CASSSRRSNQPQHF	TGTGCCAGCAGCAGCCGACGGAGCAATCAGCCCCAGCATTTT
NA	NA	TRBV28	TRBJ1-2	CASSLRGRNYGYTF	TGTGCCAGCAGTTTACGGGGGCGGAACTATGGCTACACCTTC
TRBD2	NA	TRBV9	TRBJ2-7	CASSRSAGGLNEQYF	TGTGCCAGCAGCCGTTCAGCGGGAGGTTTAAACGAGCAGTACTTC
TRBD2	NA	TRBV11-2	TRBJ2-7	CASSLGGTSGSLSHEQYF	TGTGCCAGCAGCTTAGGCGGGACTAGCGGGAGTCTCTCCCACGAGCAGTACTTC
TRBD1	NA	TRBV6-5	TRBJ1-2	CASSYGTAVNYGYTF	TGTGCCAGCAGCTATGGGACAGCTGTAAACTATGGCTACACCTTC
NA	NA	TRBV28	TRBJ1-5	CASINWSQGGWDQPQHF	TGTGCCAGCATTAATTGGTCACAGGGAGGGTGGGATCAGCCCCAGCATTTT
NA	NA	TRBV7-9	TRBJ1-5	CASSASGQPQHF	TGTGCCAGCAGCGCATCAGGGCAGCCCCAGCATTTT
NA	once	TRBV28	TRBJ2-1	CASRSRSGGSYNEQFF	TGTGCCAGCCGCTCAAGGTCTGGGGGCTCCTACAATGAGCAGTTCTTC
NA	NA	TRBV5-8	TRBJ1-2	CASSQTNYGYTF	TGTGCCAGCAGCCAAACTAACTATGGCTACACCTTC
NA	NA	TRBV28	TRBJ1-5	CASNPDVGIGQPQHF	TGTGCCAGCAACCCCGATGTGGGGATCGGTCAGCCCCAGCATTTT
NA	NA	TRBV4-2	TRBJ1-1	CASSQDGENTEAFF	TGTGCCAGCAGCCAAGACGGGGAGAACACTGAAGCTTTCTTT
NA	NA	TRBV27	TRBJ1-5	CASSKTFSNQPQHF	TGTGCCAGCAGTAAAACTTTTAGCAATCAGCCCCAGCATTTT
NA	NA	TRBV11-3	TRBJ2-7	CASSLSDYSHEQYF	TGTGCCAGCAGCTTAAGTGACTATTCTCACGAGCAGTACTTC
NA	NA	TRBV28	TRBJ2-1	CASSSEYEQFF	TGTGCCAGCAGTTCGGAGTATGAGCAGTTCTTC
NA	few	TRBV10-1	TRBJ1-1	CASSSTDGTEAFF	TGCGCCAGCAGTTCCACAGACGGCACTGAAGCTTTCTTT
NA	NA	TRBV6-1	TRBJ2-5	CASSLWEETQYF	TGTGCCAGCAGTTTGTGGGAAGAGACCCAGTACTTC
TRBD1	once	TRBV18	TRBJ2-5	CASSPDRAGETQYF	TGTGCCAGCTCACCGGACAGGGCAGGGGAGACCCAGTACTTC
TRBD1	NA	TRBV2	TRBJ1-6	CASSGQGVGNSPLHF	TGTGCCAGCAGCGGACAGGGGGTTGGGAATTCACCCCTCCACTTT
NA	NA	TRBV11-2	TRBJ1-1	CASSFIPTNPATEAFF	TGTGCCAGCAGCTTTATCCCTACCAACCCGGCGACTGAAGCTTTCTTT
NA	NA	TRBV6-5	TRBJ2-7	CASSYTQTEFLFEQYF	TGTGCCAGCAGTTACACCCAGACAGAGTTCCTCTTCGAGCAGTACTTC
NA	NA	TRBV11-2	TRBJ1-3	CASSLVLGFGSSGNTIYF	TGTGCCAGCAGCTTAGTTCTAGGGTTTGGGAGCTCTGGAAACACCATATATTTT
NA	NA	TRBV6-6	TRBJ1-1	CASSYGDRTNTEAFF	TGTGCCAGCAGTTACGGTGACAGGACCAACACTGAAGCTTTCTTT
NA	NA	TRBV7-6	TRBJ2-6	CASSPRTGTRYSGANVLTF	TGTGCCAGCAGCCCCCGAACCGGGACGCGCTACTCTGGGGCCAACGTCCTGACTTTC
NA	NA	TRBV10-3	TRBJ2-7	CAISDRRQGHEQYF	TGTGCCATCAGTGATCGGCGGCAGGGCCACGAGCAGTACTTC
NA	NA	TRBV28	TRBJ2-6	CASASLMKANVLTF	TGTGCCAGTGCCTCCCTAATGAAGGCCAACGTCCTGACTTTC
NA	once	TRBV4-1	TRBJ2-7	CASSQHWGGGTPSYEQYF	TGCGCCAGCAGCCAGCATTGGGGTGGGGGGACACCCTCCTACGAGCAGTACTTC
NA	NA	TRBV7-2	TRBJ1-2	CASSQTVYGYTF	TGTGCCAGCAGCCAAACAGTCTATGGCTACACCTTC
NA	NA	TRBV2	TRBJ1-4	CASILDLYNEKLFF	TGTGCCAGCATTCTCGACCTGTATAATGAAAAACTGTTTTTT